The T cell receptor (beta chain) under discussion was sequenced for a study of T cell changes during pregnancy in multiple sclerosis. The protocol was immunoSEQ multiplex PCR, while the TCRdb copy is restricted to in-frame clones and leaves out a portion. The sample includes about 40,000 clones, approximately 90% of them seen just once. This TCR was sampled from a female donor with multiple sclerosis, enrolled in a pregnancy study. Sequences were obtained from PBMCs (not recorded whether the cells were cultured).

The CDR3, as DNA: TGTGCCAGCAGTTCCCAAGAGACCCAGTACTTC. The encoded protein is CASSSQETQYF. The chain joins TRBV27 to TRBJ2-5, with D uncertain. The germline V and J ends were trimmed by 4 bases and 1 base, with 1 base remaining between them. The germline V gene has CDR1 MNHEY and CDR2 SMNVEV (reference sequence). The CDR3 consists of 11 residues.